This T cell receptor beta chain comes out of a study of T cell repertoires in cytomegalovirus infection. For the study at large: It was the public TCR beta signatures that indicated both CMV infection and matching HLA type.

TCRdb reprocessed the reads with MiXCR, giving one entry per CDR3 protein. In the table there are tens of thousands of distinct CDR3 sequences, about a third of which are singletons. From germline, CDR1 is DFQATT and CDR2 SNEGSKA (reference sequence). The CDR3 length is 12 residues. Trimming removed 4 bases from V and 2 bases from J, with 9 bases in between. Of note for this clonotype: Antigen unknown.

Findings and limits, study-wide: Dominant in the ex vivo response were TCR beta clonotypes restricted by HLA-C and specific for CMV.

The V and J genes are TRBV20-1 and TRBJ2-7, with D maybe TRBD1 (5 bases). The sequencing sample was made of PBMCs, sequenced either directly or after in vitro stimulation (not recorded which). The sequence derives from a human donor in good health (CMV status not recorded). Some clones in this sample may be carry-over from other donors' samples. Written as DNA, the CDR3 is TGCAGTGCTACCAGGACAACCTACGAGCAGTACTTC. It translates to CSATRTTYEQYF.